Following are 10 T cell receptor beta chains from one sample sequenced in a study of prognosis after radiotherapy for stage I lung cancer. Genomic DNA was subjected to two-round multiplex PCR for amplification of TCR beta CDR3. Initially, in first-round PCR, primers specific to each TRBV and TRBJ gene were used. TCRdb independently ran MiXCR on the multiplex PCR reads; one entry per CDR3 protein. The data hold 30,000 to 40,000 distinct CDR3 sequences, with 30% to 35% observed a single time. Specimen: PBMCs, collected before or after stereotactic body radiation therapy (not recorded which). The source is a donor over 45 with non-small cell lung cancer.

This clonotype came up many times. The V and J genes are TRBV5-1 and TRBJ2-1, with 9 positions matching TRBD2. V was clipped by 0 bases and J by 8 bases; unmatched bases: 6. CDR1 SGHRS and CDR2 YFSETQ come from the germline V gene. The CDR3 is 15 amino acids. Here the CDR3 reads CASSLEGSGSDEQFF. The CDR3 DNA follows: TGCGCCAGCAGCTTGGAGGGTAGCGGGAGCGATGAGCAGTTCTTC.

This clonotype appeared a few times. A much larger clone lies one base from this, so it may be a read error. The V and J genes are TRBV9 and TRBJ2-5; D is uncertain. V dropped 6 bases and J dropped 6 bases, with 15 bases sitting between them. Looked up from germline, CDR1 is SGDLS and CDR2 is YYNGEE. The CDR3 spans 13 residues. CDR3 DNA sequence: TGTGCCAGCATCAACCCCGGTAGGCAGACCCAGTACTTC. This gives the protein CASINPGRQTQYF.

The gene calls are TRBV5-1 and TRBJ2-7, with D perhaps matching TRBD1 (6 bases). The CDR3 covers 15 residues. The V gene lost 5 bases and the J gene lost 4 bases, with 19 bases spanning the gap. Germline V gene sequence: CDR1 SGHRS, CDR2 YFSETQ. The DNA of the CDR3 is TGCGCCAGCAGACAGGGACAAGGGATGGGATACGAGCAGTACTTC. Amino acid sequence: CASRQGQGMGYEQYF.

The rearrangement uses TRBV19 and TRBJ2-4; the D gene is possibly TRBD1 (6 bases). V lost 8 bases to trimming and J lost 5 bases, with 7 bases between them. The CDR3 runs 11 residues. Germline CDR1 LNHDA, CDR2 SQIVND (reference sequence). The CDR3 nucleotides are TGTGCCAGTTACAGGGAAAACATTCAGTACTTC. Protein: CASYRENIQYF. Variable domain in full (rest from reference TRBV19 and TRBJ2-4): DGGITQSPKYLFRKEGQNVTLSCEQNLNHDAMYWYRQDPGQGLRLIYYSQIVNDFQKGDIAEGYSVSREKKESFPLTVTSAQKNPTAFYLCASYRENIQYFGAGTRLSVL.

The CDR3: CASSSGISNQPQHF. The CDR3 DNA reads TGTGCCAGCAGTTCAGGGATTAGCAATCAGCCCCAGCATTTT. The gene calls are TRBV12-3 or TRBV12-4 and TRBJ1-5, with D possibly matching TRBD1 (5 bases). The CDR3 has 14 residues. Deletions cut 4 bases from V and 0 bases from J, with 7 bases between.

The V gene is TRBV4-1, the J gene TRBJ1-1; the D gene is possibly TRBD1 (5 bases). This CDR3 is built from 17 residues. V lost 0 bases and J lost 4, with 18 bases in between. The germline gives CDR1 MGHRA, CDR2 YSYEKL. CDR3 loop: CASSQDFHMGGGTEAFF. DNA for the CDR3: TGCGCCAGCAGCCAAGATTTTCACATGGGCGGGGGCACTGAAGCTTTCTTT.

Turning to this clonotype: A far larger clone is one base from this, pointing to a likely read error. The genes are TRBV6-5 and TRBJ1-6; the match to TRBD1 covers 7 bases. V gave up 6 bases and J gave up 1 base; unmatched junction bases: 12. Germline CDR1 MNHEY, CDR2 SVGAGI. The CDR3 loop spans 18 amino acids. The CDR3 DNA reads TGTGCCAGCAGGGATTTCCCGGGACAGCATTCCTATAATTCACCCCTCCACTTT. This gives the protein CASRDFPGQHSYNSPLHF.

This clonotype was recorded at least ten times. The V and J genes are TRBV7-9 and TRBJ1-1; TRBD1 might be the D (6 bases). CDR3 size: 12 residues. The V and J ends lost 11 bases and 0 bases respectively, with 10 bases between them. The germline V gene has CDR1 SEHNR and CDR2 FQNEAQ (reference sequence). This chain's CDR3 is CAGGRVNTEAFF. In DNA form, the CDR3 reads TGTGCCGGGGGGCGGGTGAACACTGAAGCTTTCTTT.

This clonotype was observed at least ten times. The gene calls are TRBV28 and TRBJ1-3; D call uncertain. Germline assignment: CDR1 MDHEN and CDR2 SYDVKM. V was shortened by 8 bases and J by 3 bases, with 14 bases between the two germline ends. The CDR3 contains 14 residues. Written as DNA, the CDR3 is TGTGCCAGCCGCGAATGGGCGAATGGAAACACCATATATTTT. Translation: CASREWANGNTIYF.

This clonotype has ten or more counts. This CDR3 is missing its conserved last phenylalanine or tryptophan, likely due to a read error. It is unclear where the CDR3 begins or ends on the DNA, so no DNA is shown, and the CDR3 is as TCRdb lists it. V usage is TRBV29-1 and J usage is TRBJ1-2. Germline V gene lookup returns CDR1 SQVTM and CDR2 ANQGSEA. From its first to its last residue, the CDR3 has 11 amino acids. Here the CDR3 reads CSVDFGRSHQL.